This TCR beta chain originates from a study of OX40 agonist ivuxolimab in advanced cancers. Study context: Ivuxolimab, an agonist antibody against OX40 (CD134), was given to patients. Overall study findings and caveats: In CD8+ T cells, expanded clones were on average more numerous than in CD4+. The antigens recognized by the expanded peripheral T cells, that is their antigen specificity, were not determined.

With autoimmune disease history or systemic immunosuppression, patients were excluded. The trim removed 4 bases at V and 2 bases at J, leaving 12 bases unmatched. The CDR3 runs 18 residues. From germline, CDR1 is SGDLS and CDR2 YYNGEE. Concerning this clone itself: Its specificity is not known.

The assay was immunoSEQ multiplex PCR, and TCRdb's table has in-frame clones only and misses some. The repertoire holds 50,000 or so clones, roughly 88% seen once, with roughly an eighth in the top ten. The chain combines TRBV9 with TRBJ2-1; 10 nucleotides agree with TRBD2. The clonotype comes from an adult with an advanced solid tumor such as melanoma, head and neck, liver or kidney cancer. Sample: CD4+ or CD8+ T cells sorted from blood, taken in a trial of the OX40 agonist ivuxolimab. This chain's CDR3 is CASSKGQVAGGTYNEQFF. The CDR3 region has the DNA TGTGCCAGCAGCAAGGGACAGGTAGCGGGGGGAACCTACAATGAGCAGTTCTTC.